The 13 T cell receptor beta chains listed next were all sequenced from one sample in a study of shared clonotypes between healthy human individuals. Profiling relied on immunoSEQ multiplex PCR, and the TCRdb table lists in-frame clones only, not all of them. Here the sample spans some 690,000 clones, roughly 87% being singletons. Sequencing was performed on memory CD8+ T cells from PBMCs. Noted subset: CD45RO+ cells pooled with CCR7-negative TemRA cells. The receptors here all came from a man aged 18 to 29 in good health. Some clones in this sample may be carry-over from other donors' samples.

The rearrangement joins TRBV5-8 to TRBJ2-1; D may be TRBD2 (5 bases). The CDR3 sequence is 16 residues long. CDR1 is SGHTS, CDR2 YDEGEE, per germline. V dropped 4 bases and J dropped 0 bases, with 14 bases sitting between them. CDR3 nucleotide sequence: TGTGCCAGCAGCCAGGAGCGGTTTTCCTCCTACAATGAGCAGTTCTTC. It translates to CASSQERFSSYNEQFF.

The gene calls are TRBV10-3 and TRBJ2-1; 8 bases line up with TRBD1. Germline V gives CDR1 ENHRY, CDR2 SYGVKD. V dropped 11 bases and J dropped 4; count of bases not matched to a gene: 7. This CDR3 spans 13 amino acids. The CDR3 is CAGGQGTYNEQFF. CDR3 DNA: TGTGCCGGAGGACAGGGAACTTACAATGAGCAGTTCTTC.

The chain is built from TRBV27 and TRBJ2-7; TRBD1 might be the D (5 bases). V lost 4 bases to trimming and J lost 1 base, with 11 bases between them. CDR1 and CDR2 from the germline V gene are MNHEY and SMNVEV (reference sequence). This CDR3 comprises 14 residues. The CDR3 bases are TGTGCCAGCAGTTCCCTGACAGCTTCCTACGAGCAGTACTTC. Translating it yields CASSSLTASYEQYF.

CDR3 sequence: CASSSRDMNTGELFF. The DNA for the CDR3 is TGTGCCAGCAGCTCACGGGACATGAACACCGGGGAGCTGTTTTTT. V and J are TRBV27 and TRBJ2-2; D possibly corresponds to TRBD1 (6 bases). The ends were cut back, 6 bases at V and 1 base at J, with 12 bases in the middle. This CDR3 is built from 15 residues. Germline V gives CDR1 MNHEY, CDR2 SMNVEV (reference sequence).

This chain connects TRBV29-1 to TRBJ2-1; possibly TRBD2 for D (6 bases). This CDR3 region has 11 residues. Trimming cost V 7 bases and J 12 bases, with 16 bases left between them. The V gene's germline CDR1 is SQVTM and CDR2 ANQGSEA. CDR3 nucleotides: TGCAGCGCTCGCTGGGGGGATGGGCAGTTCTTC. Translating it yields CSARWGDGQFF.

V is TRBV10-1 and J is TRBJ1-1; D uncertain. V was pared by 0 bases and J by 3 bases, with 23 bases between. CDR1 and CDR2 from the germline V gene are WNHNN and SYGVQD (reference sequence). The CDR3 covers 19 residues. CDR3 nucleotide sequence: TGCGCCAGCAGTGAGTCTCGTTGGCCGAATACGGGGTTAGACACTGAAGCTTTCTTT. This gives the protein CASSESRWPNTGLDTEAFF.

V usage is TRBV10-2 and J usage is TRBJ2-1; possibly TRBD1 for D (6 bases). Per germline, CDR1 WSHSY and CDR2 SAAADI. V gave up 3 bases and J gave up 7 bases, with 13 bases separating them. This CDR3 contains 14 residues. As DNA, the CDR3 is TGCGCCAGCAGTGATCCCAGGGGAAGGAATGAGCAGTTCTTC. Translating gives CASSDPRGRNEQFF.

This chain uses TRBV4-1 with TRBJ2-7, with 8 positions matching TRBD2. The trim removed 1 base at V and 3 bases at J, leaving 8 bases unmatched. Germline values: CDR1 MGHRA, CDR2 YSYEKL. The CDR3 covers 16 residues. The DNA of the CDR3 is TGCGCCAGCAGCCAAGCGGTGATAGCGGGAAACTACGAGCAGTACTTC. Translated, it gives CASSQAVIAGNYEQYF.

The genes are TRBV13 and TRBJ1-1; D ambiguous. Trimming stripped 8 bases from V and 0 bases from J, with 10 bases between. CDR1 and CDR2 (germline): PRHDT, FYEKMQ (reference sequence). This CDR3 comprises 13 residues. The CDR3 sequence is CASRWHLNTEAFF. The CDR3, as DNA: TGTGCCAGCCGGTGGCACTTGAACACTGAAGCTTTCTTT.

The chain employs TRBV9 and TRBJ2-3; D remains ambiguous. CDR1 is SGDLS and CDR2 is YYNGEE in the germline V gene. V was trimmed by 5 bases and J by 4 bases, leaving 14 bases between them. The CDR3 is 14 residues long. The CDR3, as DNA: TGTGCCAGCAGTTACTCGACTGGGTCAGATACGCAGTATTTT. This encodes CASSYSTGSDTQYF.

The V gene is TRBV6-5, the J gene TRBJ2-7, with D perhaps assigned TRBD1 or TRBD2 (5 bases each). Looked up from germline, CDR1 is MNHEY and CDR2 is SVGAGI. CDR3 size: 13 residues. V gave up 4 bases and J gave up 3 bases, with 10 bases separating them. The CDR3: CASSSGPGYEQYF. CDR3 nucleotide sequence: TGTGCCAGCAGTTCGGGACCCGGCTACGAGCAGTACTTC.

The V gene is TRBV15, the J gene TRBJ2-3; perhaps D is TRBD1 or TRBD2 (7 bases each). Germline-derived CDR1 and CDR2 are LNHNV and YYDKDF (reference sequence). The germline V and J ends were trimmed by 3 bases and 3 bases, with 13 bases remaining between them. This CDR3 region has 15 residues. CDR3: CATSSGRGGTDTQYF. CDR3 in DNA: TGTGCCACCAGCAGTGGCAGGGGGGGGACAGATACGCAGTATTTT.

This CDR3 reads CASSPREGGNQPQHF. The CDR3 DNA reads as TGTGCCAGCAGCCCCCGGGAGGGGGGAAATCAGCCCCAGCATTTT. V gene TRBV2 combines with J gene TRBJ1-5; D possibly corresponds to TRBD1 (6 bases). Trimming removed 6 bases at V and 4 bases at J, with 16 bases between. The length of the CDR3 is 15 residues. From germline, CDR1 is SNHLY and CDR2 FYNNEI.